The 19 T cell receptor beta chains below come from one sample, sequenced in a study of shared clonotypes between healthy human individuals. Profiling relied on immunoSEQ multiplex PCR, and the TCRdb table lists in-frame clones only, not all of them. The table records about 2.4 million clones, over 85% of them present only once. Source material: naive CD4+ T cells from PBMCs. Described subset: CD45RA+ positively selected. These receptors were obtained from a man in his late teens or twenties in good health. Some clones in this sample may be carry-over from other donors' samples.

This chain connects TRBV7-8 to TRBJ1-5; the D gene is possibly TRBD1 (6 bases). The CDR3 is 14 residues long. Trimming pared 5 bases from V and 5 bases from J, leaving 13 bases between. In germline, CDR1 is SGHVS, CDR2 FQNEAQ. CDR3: CASSRDIGDQPQHF. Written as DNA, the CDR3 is TGTGCCAGCAGCCGGGACATAGGAGATCAGCCCCAGCATTTT.

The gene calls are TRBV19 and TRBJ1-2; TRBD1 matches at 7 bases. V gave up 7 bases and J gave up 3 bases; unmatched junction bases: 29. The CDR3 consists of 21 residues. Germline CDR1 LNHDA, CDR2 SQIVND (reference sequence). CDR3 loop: CASTTSREGYPKQGPYYGYTF. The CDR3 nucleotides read TGTGCCAGTACCACTTCAAGGGAGGGTTACCCTAAACAGGGGCCCTACTATGGCTACACCTTC.

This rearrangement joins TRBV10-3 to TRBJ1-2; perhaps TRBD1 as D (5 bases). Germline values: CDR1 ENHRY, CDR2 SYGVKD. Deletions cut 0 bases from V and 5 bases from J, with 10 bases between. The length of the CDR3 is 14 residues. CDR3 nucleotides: TGTGCCATCAGTGAGTCGGGGGGGATTTATGGCTACACCTTC. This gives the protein CAISESGGIYGYTF.

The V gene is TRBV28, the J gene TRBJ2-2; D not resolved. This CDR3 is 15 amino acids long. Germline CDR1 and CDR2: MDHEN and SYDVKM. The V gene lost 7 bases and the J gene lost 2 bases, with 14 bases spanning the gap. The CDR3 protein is CASTASVANTGELFF. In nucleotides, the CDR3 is TGTGCCAGCACTGCGTCTGTGGCTAACACCGGGGAGCTGTTTTTT.

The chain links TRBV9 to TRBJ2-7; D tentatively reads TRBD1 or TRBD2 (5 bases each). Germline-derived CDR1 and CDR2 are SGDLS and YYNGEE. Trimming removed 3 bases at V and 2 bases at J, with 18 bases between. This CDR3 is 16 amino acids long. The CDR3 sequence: CASSAETGRPTYEQYF. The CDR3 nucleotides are TGTGCCAGCAGCGCAGAAACGGGACGGCCGACCTACGAGCAGTACTTC.

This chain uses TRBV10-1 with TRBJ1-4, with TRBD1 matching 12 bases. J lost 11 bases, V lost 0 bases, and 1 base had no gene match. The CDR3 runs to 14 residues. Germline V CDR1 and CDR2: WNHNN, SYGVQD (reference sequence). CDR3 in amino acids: CASSESGTGGKLFF. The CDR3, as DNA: TGCGCCAGCAGTGAGTCAGGGACAGGGGGCAAACTGTTTTTT.

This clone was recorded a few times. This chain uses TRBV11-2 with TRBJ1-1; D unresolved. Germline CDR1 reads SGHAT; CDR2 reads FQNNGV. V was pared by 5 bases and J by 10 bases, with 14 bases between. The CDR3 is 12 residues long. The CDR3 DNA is TGTGCCAGCAGCCCCCGTTCCACCGGAGCTTTCTTT. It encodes CASSPRSTGAFF.

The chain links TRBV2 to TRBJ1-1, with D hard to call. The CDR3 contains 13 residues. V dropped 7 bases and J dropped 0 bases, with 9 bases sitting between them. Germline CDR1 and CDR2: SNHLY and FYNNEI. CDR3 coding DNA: TGTGCCAGCACCACCCAGGTGAACACTGAAGCTTTCTTT. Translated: CASTTQVNTEAFF.

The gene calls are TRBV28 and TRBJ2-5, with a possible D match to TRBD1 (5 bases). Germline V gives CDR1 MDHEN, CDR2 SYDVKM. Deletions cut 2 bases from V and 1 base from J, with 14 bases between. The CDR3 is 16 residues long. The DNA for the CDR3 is TGTGCCAGCAGTTTAATTCAGTACAGGAGCCAAGAGACCCAGTACTTC. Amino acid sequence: CASSLIQYRSQETQYF.

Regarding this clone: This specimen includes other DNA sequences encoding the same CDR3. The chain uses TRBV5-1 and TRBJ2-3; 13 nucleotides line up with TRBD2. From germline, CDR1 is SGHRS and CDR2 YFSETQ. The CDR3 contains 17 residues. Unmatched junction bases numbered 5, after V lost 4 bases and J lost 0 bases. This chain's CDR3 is CASSPGTSGTSTDTQYF. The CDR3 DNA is TGCGCCAGCAGCCCCGGGACTAGCGGGACTAGCACAGATACGCAGTATTTT. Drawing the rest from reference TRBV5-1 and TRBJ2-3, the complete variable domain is KAGVTQTPRYLIKTRGQQVTLSCSPISGHRSVSWYQQTPGQGLQFLFEYFSETQRNKGNFPGRFSGRQFSNSRSEMNVSTLELGDSALYLCASSPGTSGTSTDTQYFGPGTRLTVL.

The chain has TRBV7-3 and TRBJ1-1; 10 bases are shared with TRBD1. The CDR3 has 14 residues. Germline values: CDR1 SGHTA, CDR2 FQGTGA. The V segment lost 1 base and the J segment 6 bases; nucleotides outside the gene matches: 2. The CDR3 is CASSLIGTGAEAFF. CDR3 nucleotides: TGTGCCAGCAGCTTAATTGGGACAGGGGCTGAAGCTTTCTTT.

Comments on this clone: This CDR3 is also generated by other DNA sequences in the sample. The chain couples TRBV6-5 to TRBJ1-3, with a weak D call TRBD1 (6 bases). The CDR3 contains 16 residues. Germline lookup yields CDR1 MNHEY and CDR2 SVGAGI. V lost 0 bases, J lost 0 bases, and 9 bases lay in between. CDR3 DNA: TGTGCCAGCAGTTACTCGACAGGTATCTCTGGAAACACCATATATTTT. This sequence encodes CASSYSTGISGNTIYF.

CDR3: CASSSGLLSTSGWDDTQYF. Here the CDR3 DNA reads TGTGCCAGCAGCTCGGGACTCCTAAGTACGTCCGGGTGGGACGATACGCAGTATTTT. The chain has TRBV27 and TRBJ2-3; D is perhaps TRBD2 (6 bases). The CDR3 runs 19 residues. Trimming took off 6 bases at V and 6 bases at J, with 31 bases between the two ends. Germline V lookup: CDR1 MNHEY, CDR2 SMNVEV (reference sequence).

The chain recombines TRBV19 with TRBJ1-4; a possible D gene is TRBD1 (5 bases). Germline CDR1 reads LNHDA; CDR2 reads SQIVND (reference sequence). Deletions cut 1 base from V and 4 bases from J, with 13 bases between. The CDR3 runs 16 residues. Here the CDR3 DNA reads TGTGCCAGTAGTATAGGCCCGGAGGGGCTTAATGAAAAACTGTTTTTT. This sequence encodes CASSIGPEGLNEKLFF.

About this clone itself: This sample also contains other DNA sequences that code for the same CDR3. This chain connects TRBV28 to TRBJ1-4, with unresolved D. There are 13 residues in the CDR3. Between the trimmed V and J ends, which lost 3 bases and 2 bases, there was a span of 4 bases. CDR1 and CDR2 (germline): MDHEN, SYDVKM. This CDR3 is CASSLGTNEKLFF. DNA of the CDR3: TGTGCCAGCAGTTTGGGGACTAATGAAAAACTGTTTTTT. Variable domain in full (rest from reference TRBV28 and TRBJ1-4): DVKVTQSSRYLVKRTGEKVFLECVQDMDHENMFWYRQDPGLGLRLIYFSYDVKMKEKGDIPEGYSVSREKKERFSLILESASTNQTSMYLCASSLGTNEKLFFGSGTQLSVL.

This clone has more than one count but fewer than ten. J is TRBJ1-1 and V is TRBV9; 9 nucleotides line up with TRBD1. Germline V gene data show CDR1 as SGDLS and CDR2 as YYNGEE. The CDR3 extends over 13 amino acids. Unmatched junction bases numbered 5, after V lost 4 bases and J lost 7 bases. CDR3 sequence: CASSPGQGFEAFF. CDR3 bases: TGTGCCAGCAGCCCGGGACAGGGTTTTGAAGCTTTCTTT.

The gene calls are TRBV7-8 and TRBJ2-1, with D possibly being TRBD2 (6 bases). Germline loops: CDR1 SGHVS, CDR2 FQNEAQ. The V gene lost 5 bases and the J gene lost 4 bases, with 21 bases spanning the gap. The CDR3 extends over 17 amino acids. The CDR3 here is CASSGYGTSYSYNEQFF. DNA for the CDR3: TGTGCCAGCAGCGGCTACGGGACTTCTTATTCTTACAATGAGCAGTTCTTC.

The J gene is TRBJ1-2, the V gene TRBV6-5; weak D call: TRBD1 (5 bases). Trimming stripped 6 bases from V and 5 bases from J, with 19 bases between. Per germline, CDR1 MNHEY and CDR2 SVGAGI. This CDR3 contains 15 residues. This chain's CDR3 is CASRPPGGGGYGYTF. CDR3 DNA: TGTGCCAGCAGACCCCCCGGGGGGGGTGGGTATGGCTACACCTTC.

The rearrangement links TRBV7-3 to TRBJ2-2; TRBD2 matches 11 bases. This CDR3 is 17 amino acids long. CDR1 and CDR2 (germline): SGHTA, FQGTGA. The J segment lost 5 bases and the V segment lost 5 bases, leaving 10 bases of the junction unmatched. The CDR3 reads CASSRRTSGWGTGELFF. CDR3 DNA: TGTGCCAGCAGCCGCCGGACTAGCGGGTGGGGGACCGGGGAGCTGTTTTTT.